Listed here is a single TCR beta chain. The method was immunoSEQ multiplex PCR; TCRdb's version includes in-frame clones alone and lacks a portion of them. In the table there are some 29,000 clones, 80% to 95% of which are singletons. This CDR3 has 16 residues. Trimming took off 6 bases at V and 7 bases at J, with 24 bases between the two ends. CDR1 is SNHLY, CDR2 FYNNEI, per germline. This entry is derived from a study of blood T cell repertoires in COVID-19. The receptor was derived from an older man with active or convalescent COVID-19. V is TRBV2 and J is TRBJ2-5; TRBD2 might be the D (7 bases). Material: peripheral blood. The CDR3 here is CASSLTGHRGEGTQYF. The CDR3 DNA reads TGTGCCAGCAGCCTTACGGGACACCGGGGGGAAGGGACCCAGTACTTC.